A single sample is the source of the 8 T cell receptor beta chains below, sequenced in a study of beta chain features in type 1 diabetes. Expressed TCRB transcripts were sequenced, since all the RNA that had been isolated was reverse transcribed. Profiled with immunoSEQ multiplex PCR; TCRdb holds only in-frame clones, not every one. This sample has almost 350,000 clones; around 9% occur once, and the top ten carry 0.95% to 1.1%. Antigens of these TCRs are unknown. Study results and caveats: Among patients with Type 1 diabetes, TCRB CDR3s were moderately but significantly shorter in every one of the four CD4+ subsets.

The sequencing sample was made of central memory CD4+ T cells from blood. The receptors here all came from a man aged 25 to 40 with type 1 diabetes.

This clone was counted a few times. The chain is built from TRBV6-5 and TRBJ1-3; 8 bases map to TRBD1. The CDR3 is made up of 14 amino acids. Germline assignment: CDR1 MNHEY and CDR2 SVGAGI. V shed 7 bases, J shed 2 bases, and the junction held 4 bases outside the gene matches. The CDR3: CASTPDRAGNTIYF. The CDR3, as DNA: TGTGCCAGCACCCCGGACAGGGCTGGAAACACCATATATTTT.

This clone has more than one count but fewer than ten. The V gene is TRBV2, the J gene TRBJ2-3, with 10 bases lining up with TRBD2. The CDR3 has 15 amino acids. V dropped 6 bases and J dropped 6; count of bases not matched to a gene: 9. In germline, CDR1 is SNHLY, CDR2 FYNNEI. CDR3 DNA sequence: TGTGCCAGCAGGGCCGGGACTAGCGATGCGGATACGCAGTATTTT. It yields the protein CASRAGTSDADTQYF.

In this sample, this clone turned up a few times. The V and J genes are TRBV29-1 and TRBJ2-3; D perhaps matches TRBD1 (6 bases). The CDR3 has 13 residues. Germline V CDR1 and CDR2: SQVTM, ANQGSEA. V lost 7 bases and J lost 4, with 15 bases in between. CDR3 nucleotides: TGCAGCGGCAGAATTACAGGGTCAGATACGCAGTATTTT. It encodes CSGRITGSDTQYF.

This clone came up a few times. The CDR3 DNA sequence: TGTGCCAGCAGCTTCCGGACAGGGGGAAGGTCTGAAGCTTTCTTT. Its protein is CASSFRTGGRSEAFF. V and J are TRBV2 and TRBJ1-1; the match to TRBD1 covers 10 bases. CDR1 and CDR2 (germline): SNHLY, FYNNEI. V lost 6 bases, J lost 6 bases, and 10 bases stayed unmatched. The CDR3 runs to 15 residues. Using reference TRBV2 and TRBJ1-1 for the parts outside the CDR3, the full variable domain is EPEVTQTPSHQVTQMGQEVILRCVPISNHLYFYWYRQILGQKVEFLVSFYNNEISEKSEIFDDQFSVERPDGSNFTLKIRSTKLEDSAMYFCASSFRTGGRSEAFFGQGTRLTVV.

The chain combines TRBV6-5 with TRBJ2-3; D possibly uses TRBD1 or TRBD2 (6 bases each). The CDR3 consists of 14 residues. In germline, CDR1 is MNHEY, CDR2 SVGAGI. Trimming took 2 bases from V and 8 from J, leaving 14 bases between them. The CDR3 spells CASSYGGGPGTQYF. The DNA for the CDR3 is TGTGCCAGCAGTTACGGAGGGGGACCTGGTACGCAGTATTTT.

This clone appeared a few times. CDR3 coding DNA: TGTGCCAGCAGCTTGGGGGAGGGAACCCAGCATTTT. Residues: CASSLGEGTQHF. This chain links TRBV5-4 with TRBJ1-5; D not resolved. Trimming cost V 0 bases and J 11 bases, with 9 bases left between them. The length of the CDR3 is 12 residues. Germline values: CDR1 SGHNT, CDR2 YYREEE (reference sequence). The whole variable domain, remainder taken from reference TRBV5-4 and TRBJ1-5, is ETGVTQSPTHLIKTRGQQVTLRCSSQSGHNTVSWYQQALGQGPQFIFQYYREEENGRGNFPPRFSGLQFPNYSSELNVNALELDDSALYLCASSLGEGTQHFGDGTRLSIL.

The genes are TRBV9 and TRBJ2-7; TRBD1 matches 8 bases. CDR3 length: 15 residues. V dropped 0 bases and J dropped 3; count of bases not matched to a gene: 5. Germline V gene lookup returns CDR1 SGDLS and CDR2 YYNGEE. For the CDR3, the DNA is TGTGCCAGCAGCGTAGGCGACAGGGGAATCTACGAGCAGTACTTC. Residues: CASSVGDRGIYEQYF.

A note on this clone: Sequence at one end of the junction differs from germline and may be a read error. The chain links TRBV27 to TRBJ1-3; D uncertain. From germline, CDR1 is MNHEY and CDR2 SMNVEV (reference sequence). There are 14 residues in the CDR3. The CDR3 DNA reads TGTGCCAGCAGTTCGTTTTCATCTGGCAACACCATATATTTT. This codes for CASSSFSSGNTIYF.